This TCR beta chain was retrieved from a study of beta chain features in type 1 diabetes. Study context: Researchers looked at roughly 110 million sorted cells across all samples.

From germline, CDR1 is SGHDN and CDR2 FVKESK. V lost 0 bases to trimming and J lost 4 bases, with 15 bases between them. The CDR3 consists of 16 residues. Of the isolated RNA, all was reverse transcribed, and so the sequenced material was expressed TCRB transcripts. For naive, central memory and regulatory T cell samples, reads averaged around 3.8 million. Here immunoSEQ multiplex PCR was the method, and the copy in TCRdb shows in-frame clones only, minus some. The sample records 300,000 to 400,000 clones, approximately 9.9% being singletons. This clone turned up a few times. Sequencing used naive CD4+ T cells from blood. The chain is built from TRBV14 and TRBJ2-5; D is perhaps TRBD2 (5 bases). The clonotype was recovered from a young woman in good health. The CDR3 region has the DNA TGTGCCAGCAGCCAAGATCCCCTTACTAGAGGAGAGACCCAGTACTTC. Encoded protein: CASSQDPLTRGETQYF.